The 18 T cell receptor beta chains reported below all come from one sample, sequenced in a study of shared clonotypes between healthy human individuals. Profiling relied on immunoSEQ multiplex PCR, and the TCRdb table lists in-frame clones only, not all of them. The table has 2 million to 2.5 million clones, around 93% seen once; the top ten hold 0.37%. Sequenced: naive CD4+ T cells from PBMCs. As to subset: CD45RA+ positively selected. Every receptor here comes from a man younger than 35 in good health. Some clones in this sample may be carry-over from other donors' samples.

This clone was recorded a few times. The genes are TRBV28 and TRBJ2-1; D remains unclear. This CDR3 has 15 residues. Germline V gene sequence: CDR1 MDHEN, CDR2 SYDVKM. V was clipped by 5 bases and J by 6 bases, with 17 bases between them. The CDR3 DNA sequence: TGTGCCAGCAGTGGTAGTGTTTGGCGATTCAATGAGCAGTTCTTC. Its translation is CASSGSVWRFNEQFF.

This sequence joins TRBV6-6 and TRBJ1-4; 7 nucleotides line up with TRBD1. V trimming: 5 bases; J trimming: 4 bases; junction bases outside the gene matches: 7. Germline assignment: CDR1 MNHNY and CDR2 SVGAGI (reference sequence). The CDR3 spans 15 residues. CDR3 nucleotides: TGTGCCAGCAGTCGATCAGGGGGTGGTAATGAAAAACTGTTTTTT. Its protein product is CASSRSGGGNEKLFF.

The CDR3 nucleotides are TGTGCCGGCACAGGGGGCCGAGAGACCCAGTACTTC. It encodes CAGTGGRETQYF. V usage is TRBV7-9 and J usage is TRBJ2-5; 9 bases line up with TRBD1. The germline CDR1 and CDR2 sequences are SEHNR and FQNEAQ (reference sequence). The CDR3 has 12 amino acids. J gave up 4 bases and V 11 bases, and 5 bases lay outside the gene matches.

A remark on this clone: Other DNA sequences within the sample encode an identical CDR3. The rearrangement uses TRBV9 and TRBJ1-2; 10 bases match TRBD1. Germline lookup yields CDR1 SGDLS and CDR2 YYNGEE. J gave up 4 bases and V 4 bases, and 4 bases lay outside the gene matches. This CDR3 contains 14 residues. The CDR3 nucleotides read TGTGCCAGCAGCCCGGGACAGGGGCCCTATGGCTACACCTTC. It specifies CASSPGQGPYGYTF.

The chain couples TRBV6-5 to TRBJ2-5, with 7 bases matching TRBD1. V was clipped by 5 bases and J by 3 bases; unmatched bases: 3. The CDR3 runs 13 residues. CDR1 and CDR2 (germline): MNHEY, SVGAGI. DNA of the CDR3: TGTGCCAGCAGTGCCCAGGGGGAAGAGACCCAGTACTTC. Encoded protein: CASSAQGEETQYF.

The chain combines TRBV18 with TRBJ1-4, with 7 bases that match TRBD1. Germline CDR1 reads KGHSH; CDR2 reads LQKENI. CDR3 length: 18 amino acids. Trimming cost V 3 bases and J 0 bases; bases outside gene matches: 10. In DNA, the CDR3 is TGTGCCAGCTCACCGAATACCGGGACAGTTTCAACTAATGAAAAACTGTTTTTT. Its translation is CASSPNTGTVSTNEKLFF.

The V call is TRBV5-4, the J call TRBJ1-2, with 10 nucleotides matching TRBD1. Germline V gives CDR1 SGHNT, CDR2 YYREEE (reference sequence). After removal of 4 bases from V and 6 bases from J, the junction contained 21 bases not matched to a gene. The CDR3 is made up of 19 amino acids. The CDR3 region has the DNA TGTGCCAGCAGCCCCGACTTGAGACAGGGGGCCGGGTCAACAAATGGCTACACCTTC. It codes for CASSPDLRQGAGSTNGYTF.

This clone was detected once. The chain is built from TRBV18 and TRBJ2-7; 8 positions agree with TRBD2. Germline V lookup: CDR1 KGHSH, CDR2 LQKENI. Losses at the gene ends were 6 bases for V and 6 bases for J; bases not matched to a gene: 13. CDR3 length equals 15 residues. The CDR3 loop reads CASSLPGLGPGEQYF. The CDR3 DNA reads as TGTGCCAGCTCGCTACCGGGACTAGGGCCTGGCGAGCAGTACTTC. The full variable domain, completed using reference TRBV18 and TRBJ2-7, is NAGVMQNPRHLVRRRGQEARLRCSPMKGHSHVYWYRQLPEEGLKFMVYLQKENIIDESGMPKERFSAEFPKEGPSILRIQQVVRGDSAAYFCASSLPGLGPGEQYFGPGTRLTVT.

The chain employs TRBV19 and TRBJ1-3; D not resolved. Deletions cut 7 bases from V and 2 bases from J, with 12 bases between. Germline assignment: CDR1 LNHDA and CDR2 SQIVND (reference sequence). The CDR3 is 14 amino acids. Here the CDR3 DNA reads TGTGCCAGTACTAAAGGGCTACCTGGAAACACCATATATTTT. Encoded protein: CASTKGLPGNTIYF.

The chain recombines TRBV7-9 with TRBJ2-7; no clear D. Germline CDR1 reads SEHNR; CDR2 reads FQNEAQ (reference sequence). This CDR3 contains 12 residues. V lost 1 base to trimming and J lost 5 bases, with 6 bases between them. DNA of the CDR3: TGTGCCAGCAGCTTAGTGGCACACGAGCAGTACTTC. Translation gives CASSLVAHEQYF.

The chain carries TRBV2 and TRBJ2-1; 7 bases map to TRBD2. Germline assignment: CDR1 SNHLY and CDR2 FYNNEI. Trimming at V came to 10 bases and at J to 9 bases, leaving 9 bases not matched to a gene. This CDR3 has 12 amino acids. The CDR3 protein is CATPPSGTEQFF. DNA of the CDR3: TGTGCCACTCCCCCGAGCGGGACTGAGCAGTTCTTC.

The chain combines TRBV5-1 with TRBJ2-5; TRBD2 agrees at 7 bases. The CDR3 is 15 amino acids. V trimming: 1 base; J trimming: 0 bases; junction bases outside the gene matches: 3. From germline, CDR1 is SGHRS and CDR2 YFSETQ. DNA of the CDR3: TGCGCCAGCAGCTTGCCGGGAGGCCACCAAGAGACCCAGTACTTC. Translated, it gives CASSLPGGHQETQYF.

This clone has just one count. This chain connects TRBV25-1 to TRBJ2-3; possibly TRBD2 for D (5 bases). Germline V gene sequence: CDR1 MGHDK, CDR2 SYGVNS. This CDR3 comprises 17 residues. V lost 4 bases and J 6 bases, leaving 23 bases between the germline ends. The CDR3 sequence is CASSAKYGEQWGDTQYF. The CDR3 coding sequence is TGTGCCAGCAGTGCAAAATATGGGGAGCAGTGGGGTGATACGCAGTATTTT.

This clone has just a few counts. Other DNA sequences of this sample code for an identical CDR3. The chain links TRBV5-1 to TRBJ1-1, with a weak D call TRBD1 (6 bases). V lost 4 bases to trimming and J lost 3 bases, with 10 bases between them. The CDR3 is made up of 13 amino acids. Germline V gives CDR1 SGHRS, CDR2 YFSETQ. The CDR3 here is CASSQGRDTEAFF. The CDR3, as DNA: TGCGCCAGCAGCCAGGGGCGGGACACTGAAGCTTTCTTT.

This clone was detected once. The chain joins TRBV6-4 to TRBJ2-2; tentative D call: TRBD1 (6 bases). The CDR3 sequence is 14 residues long. Trimming took 5 bases from V and 7 from J, leaving 14 bases between them. The germline CDR1 and CDR2 sequences are MRHNA and SNTAGT. CDR3 DNA sequence: TGTGCCAGCAGTCTGTCCCAGGGGCACGGGGAGCTGTTTTTT. It specifies CASSLSQGHGELFF.

The chain is built from TRBV4-1 and TRBJ1-2; D unclear. Germline V CDR1 and CDR2: MGHRA, YSYEKL. This CDR3 region has 17 residues. Trimming removed 3 bases at V and 3 bases at J, with 20 bases between. CDR3 in amino acids: CASSHKNGVGLDYGYTF. The CDR3, as DNA: TGCGCCAGCAGCCACAAGAACGGGGTCGGGTTAGACTATGGCTACACCTTC.

The V gene is TRBV7-2, the J gene TRBJ2-5; D gene ambiguous. The CDR3 contains 15 residues. V was cut by 1 base and J by 2 bases, with 11 bases left in between. Looked up from germline, CDR1 is SGHTA and CDR2 is FQGNSA. The CDR3 region is CASSLGVAQQETQYF. CDR3 nucleotide sequence: TGTGCCAGCAGCTTAGGTGTGGCGCAGCAAGAGACCCAGTACTTC.

This rearrangement joins TRBV6-1 to TRBJ2-1; tentatively, D is TRBD2 (6 bases). Trimming shortened V by 8 bases and J by 1 base, and 12 bases separated the two germline ends. Per the germline V gene, CDR1 is MNHNS and CDR2 is SASEGT. CDR3 length: 14 residues. CDR3 DNA sequence: TGTGCCAGCGGAAGGGGACTTTCCTACAATGAGCAGTTCTTC. Protein: CASGRGLSYNEQFF.